Shown below are 21 T cell receptor beta chains from a single sample sequenced in a study of blood T cell repertoires in COVID-19 (dated by TCRdb to the early 2020s). Libraries came from the immunoSEQ multiplex PCR assay. TCRdb provides this immuneACCESS table in a form limited to in-frame rearrangements. Some clones are lacking; in checked studies, under half of them reflect an unresolved V gene, and why the rest are absent is not known. The sample table holds 450,000 to 500,000 clones, of which roughly 85% were seen once. The top ten hold approximately 3.4% of the sample. Sequencing was performed on peripheral blood. The receptors originated from a human donor in a cohort sampled during active COVID-19.

The gene calls are TRBV12-5 and TRBJ2-5; 10 nucleotides align to TRBD1. From germline, CDR1 is LGHNT and CDR2 FRNRAP. The CDR3 covers 15 residues. V was pared by 1 base and J by 2 bases, with 1 base of the junction left unmatched. For the CDR3, the DNA is TGTGCTAGTGGTTTGGGACAGGGGGCTCAAGAGACCCAGTACTTC. Translation: CASGLGQGAQETQYF.

The rearrangement uses TRBV6-2 or TRBV6-3 and TRBJ2-7, with 9 bases aligning to TRBD2. V shed 0 bases and J 6 bases; nucleotides not matched to a gene: 9. Germline V lookup: CDR1 MNHEY, CDR2 SVGEGT. The CDR3 length is 16 residues. CDR3 nucleotides: TGTGCCAGCAGTTACTCGGCGCTAGCGGGATTAGGCGAGCAGTACTTC. The encoded protein is CASSYSALAGLGEQYF.

This clone has just one count. The rearrangement links TRBV9 to TRBJ2-7; 8 nucleotides line up with TRBD1. CDR1 is SGDLS, CDR2 YYNGEE, per germline. The CDR3 is made up of 14 amino acids. V lost 0 bases and J lost 5; bases outside the gene matches: 4. The CDR3 reads CASSVARGRHEQYF. The CDR3 nucleotides read TGTGCCAGCAGCGTAGCCAGGGGGCGTCACGAGCAGTACTTC. Variable domain in full (rest from reference TRBV9 and TRBJ2-7): DSGVTQTPKHLITATGQRVTLRCSPRSGDLSVYWYQQSLDQGLQFLIQYYNGEERAKGNILERFSAQQFPDLHSELNLSSLELGDSALYFCASSVARGRHEQYFGPGTRLTVT.

This sequence joins TRBV9 and TRBJ1-2; D may be TRBD1 (5 bases). V shed 0 bases and J shed 5 bases, with 11 bases lying between them. Germline assignment: CDR1 SGDLS and CDR2 YYNGEE. The CDR3 length is 14 residues. Here the CDR3 DNA reads TGTGCCAGCAGCGTAGATGGACAAGGGTATGGCTACACCTTC. Translating it yields CASSVDGQGYGYTF.

V gene TRBV29-1 combines with J gene TRBJ1-1; 11 bases match TRBD1. The germline CDR1 and CDR2 sequences are SQVTM and ANQGSEA. Trimming removed 7 bases from V and 5 bases from J; junction bases left unmatched: 6. The CDR3 is 13 amino acids. CDR3 in DNA: TGCAGCGGGACAGGGGGCAGGGGGACTGAAGCTTTCTTT. This translates into CSGTGGRGTEAFF.

The chain uses TRBV7-2 and TRBJ2-1; D call uncertain. Trimming stripped 5 bases from V and 7 bases from J, with 15 bases between. Germline-derived CDR1 and CDR2 are SGHTA and FQGNSA. The CDR3 totals 14 residues. CDR3 region: CASSPRSGENEQFF. The CDR3 DNA reads TGTGCCAGCAGCCCACGGAGTGGTGAAAATGAGCAGTTCTTC.

J is TRBJ2-5 and V is TRBV19, with 9 bases fitting TRBD2. The CDR3 spans 16 residues. With V trimmed by 5 bases and J by 1 base, 8 bases remained unmatched. Germline V gives CDR1 LNHDA, CDR2 SQIVND (reference sequence). CDR3 residues: CASSFLAGHIQETQYF. The CDR3 DNA reads as TGTGCCAGTAGTTTTCTAGCGGGGCATATCCAAGAGACCCAGTACTTC.

The chain uses TRBV7-3 and TRBJ2-1; unclear D gene. Trimming pared 4 bases from V and 10 bases from J, leaving 14 bases between. The CDR3 loop spans 13 amino acids. CDR1 is SGHTA, CDR2 FQGTGA, per germline. For the CDR3, the DNA is TGTGCCAGCAGCTCCGTCCCCGGCGGCGAGCAGTTCTTC. Translation gives CASSSVPGGEQFF.

This clone came up a few times. V gene TRBV6-5 combines with J gene TRBJ2-7; 13 positions match TRBD2. This CDR3 has 13 residues. V shed 6 bases and J 8 bases; nucleotides not matched to a gene: 4. Germline V CDR1 and CDR2: MNHEY, SVGAGI. CDR3 loop: CASSGTSGVQQYF. The CDR3 DNA follows: TGTGCCAGCAGCGGGACTAGCGGGGTACAGCAGTACTTC.

This rearrangement joins TRBV6-2 or TRBV6-3 to TRBJ1-5; D uncertain. Germline values: CDR1 MNHEY, CDR2 SVGEGT. With 0 bases removed from V and 4 bases from J, the gap between germline ends came to 7 bases. The CDR3 runs 14 residues. The CDR3 protein is CASSYSSVNQPQHF. The CDR3 DNA reads TGTGCCAGCAGTTACTCGTCAGTTAATCAGCCCCAGCATTTT.

On this clone: This CDR3 is also generated by other DNA sequences in the sample. The chain couples TRBV29-1 to TRBJ2-3; the D gene is possibly TRBD1 (6 bases). Trimming took 6 bases from V and 6 from J, leaving 10 bases between them. The CDR3 length is 11 residues. The germline gives CDR1 SQVTM, CDR2 ANQGSEA. The CDR3 DNA is TGCAGCGTGGGGGCGGACGATACGCAGTATTTT. Translation: CSVGADDTQYF.

Written as DNA, the CDR3 is TGCGCCAGCAGTCTTCAGACAGGGGGCTTCTTCTCTGGGGCCAACGTCCTGACTTTC. Protein: CASSLQTGGFFSGANVLTF. V gene TRBV5-1 combines with J gene TRBJ2-6, with 10 bases fitting TRBD1. V shed 5 bases, J shed 0 bases, and the junction held 11 bases outside the gene matches. The length of the CDR3 is 19 residues. Germline V CDR1 and CDR2: SGHRS, YFSETQ.

J is TRBJ2-1 and V is TRBV6-2 or TRBV6-3; 13 bases line up with TRBD2. The germline gives CDR1 MNHEY, CDR2 SVGEGT. The CDR3 contains 17 residues. Trimming took 4 bases from V and 4 from J; bases not matched to a gene: 7. CDR3 in amino acids: CASSSSRLAGGYNEQFF. For the CDR3, the DNA is TGTGCCAGCAGTTCCTCACGACTAGCGGGAGGTTACAATGAGCAGTTCTTC.

The chain has TRBV29-1 and TRBJ1-1; TRBD1 might be the D (5 bases). Looked up from germline, CDR1 is SQVTM and CDR2 is ANQGSEA. The CDR3 loop spans 14 amino acids. V was pared by 2 bases and J by 4 bases, with 14 bases between. Here the CDR3 reads CSVEPAGVGTEAFF. The CDR3 coding sequence is TGCAGCGTTGAACCCGCGGGGGTCGGCACTGAAGCTTTCTTT.

This clone was counted between two and nine times. The sample holds other DNA sequences that translate to the same CDR3. The gene calls are TRBV19 and TRBJ1-3; 8 bases fit TRBD1. The CDR3 is made up of 14 amino acids. Germline CDR1 reads LNHDA; CDR2 reads SQIVND (reference sequence). The ends lost 4 bases at V and 2 bases at J; junction bases unmatched: 1. The DNA of the CDR3 is TGTGCCAGTAGTACGACAGGGGCTGGAAACACCATATATTTT. It codes for CASSTTGAGNTIYF.

With respect to this clone: Other DNA sequences in this sample translate to the same CDR3. The rearrangement uses TRBV9 and TRBJ2-7; D gene unclear. In germline, CDR1 is SGDLS, CDR2 YYNGEE. There are 14 residues in the CDR3. The V and J ends lost 0 bases and 0 bases respectively, with 7 bases between them. CDR3 sequence: CASSVAVSSYEQYF. As DNA, the CDR3 is TGTGCCAGCAGCGTAGCTGTGAGCTCCTACGAGCAGTACTTC.

The J gene is TRBJ2-5, the V gene TRBV6-5; tentatively, D is TRBD1 (6 bases). V shed 4 bases and J shed 4 bases, with 16 bases lying between them. The CDR3 has 15 amino acids. The V gene's germline CDR1 is MNHEY and CDR2 SVGAGI. CDR3 protein: CASSFGGPLGETQYF. The CDR3 DNA reads TGTGCCAGCAGTTTTGGGGGCCCCTTGGGAGAGACCCAGTACTTC.

The chain has TRBV7-3 and TRBJ1-1; D call uncertain. The CDR3 is 14 residues long. Germline CDR1 and CDR2: SGHTA and FQGTGA. V gave up 2 bases and J gave up 4 bases, with 11 bases separating them. The CDR3 loop reads CASSLGGRVTEAFF. The CDR3 DNA reads TGTGCCAGCAGCTTAGGAGGGAGGGTCACTGAAGCTTTCTTT.

V and J are TRBV28 and TRBJ2-2; 13 positions match TRBD2. The CDR3 runs 16 residues. J gave up 7 bases and V 4 bases, and 6 bases lay outside the gene matches. Germline V gene sequence: CDR1 MDHEN, CDR2 SYDVKM. CDR3 residues: CASSSGGLAGVGELFF. CDR3 coding DNA: TGTGCCAGCAGTTCTGGTGGACTAGCGGGAGTCGGGGAGCTGTTTTTT.

The V call is TRBV27, the J call TRBJ2-1; 9 nucleotides match TRBD2. Germline V CDR1 and CDR2: MNHEY, SMNVEV (reference sequence). Trimming at V came to 5 bases and at J to 7 bases, leaving 6 bases not matched to a gene. CDR3 length: 14 amino acids. The CDR3 loop reads CASSRTSERNEQFF. The CDR3 region has the DNA TGTGCCAGCAGTCGGACTAGCGAGAGGAATGAGCAGTTCTTC.

The V call is TRBV5-6, the J call TRBJ2-7; TRBD1 agrees at 9 bases. Per the germline V gene, CDR1 is SGHDT and CDR2 is YYEEEE. Trimming removed 4 bases from V and 6 bases from J; junction bases left unmatched: 5. The CDR3 runs 13 residues. The CDR3 DNA reads TGTGCCAGCAGCCGAGGACAGGGGTTCGAGCAGTACTTC. This gives the protein CASSRGQGFEQYF.